The present T cell receptor beta chain was sequenced within a study of siplizumab effects on memory and regulatory T cells. Study-wide points: Roughly 75-95% of proliferating CD4+ or CD8+ clones defied assignment to a naive or memory phenotype.

From germline, CDR1 is SNHLY and CDR2 FYNNEI. The CDR3 loop spans 13 amino acids. With 6 bases removed from V and 5 bases from J, the gap between germline ends came to 12 bases. Sequencing used immunoSEQ multiplex PCR; TCRdb keeps in-frame clones, though not all of them. The top ten clones hold around 0.6% of a sample with approximately 100,000 clones, 94% of them seen once. Of note for this clone: Its cognate antigen is unknown.

Sequenced material: Tregs sorted from blood. The rearrangement links TRBV2 to TRBJ2-3; no clear D. The receptor was derived from a human donor in good health. The chain's CDR3 is CASSDDKIDTQYF. For the CDR3, the DNA is TGTGCCAGCAGCGACGATAAGATAGATACGCAGTATTTT.